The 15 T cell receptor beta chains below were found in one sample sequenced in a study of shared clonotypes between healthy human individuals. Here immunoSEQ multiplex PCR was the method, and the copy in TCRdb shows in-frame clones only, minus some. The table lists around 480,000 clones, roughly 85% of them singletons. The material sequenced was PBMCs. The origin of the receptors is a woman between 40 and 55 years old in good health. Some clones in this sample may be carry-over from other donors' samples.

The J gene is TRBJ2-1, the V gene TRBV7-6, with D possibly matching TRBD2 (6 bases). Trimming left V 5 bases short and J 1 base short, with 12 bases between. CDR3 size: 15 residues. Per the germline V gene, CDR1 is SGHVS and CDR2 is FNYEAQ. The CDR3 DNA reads TGTGCCAGCAGCCTGAGCGGGCCGTCCTACAATGAGCAGTTCTTC. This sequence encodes CASSLSGPSYNEQFF.

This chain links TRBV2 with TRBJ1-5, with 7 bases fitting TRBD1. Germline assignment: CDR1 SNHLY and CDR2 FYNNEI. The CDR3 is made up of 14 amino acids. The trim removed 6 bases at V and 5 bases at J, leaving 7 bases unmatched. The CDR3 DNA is TGTGCCAGCAGATTTACAGGGGTGGATCAGCCCCAGCATTTT. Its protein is CASRFTGVDQPQHF.

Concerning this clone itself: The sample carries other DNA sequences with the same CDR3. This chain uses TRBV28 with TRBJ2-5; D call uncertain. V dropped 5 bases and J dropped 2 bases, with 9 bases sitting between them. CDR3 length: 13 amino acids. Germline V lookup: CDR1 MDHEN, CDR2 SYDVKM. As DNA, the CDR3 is TGTGCCAGCAGTCCCGGATCTCAAGAGACCCAGTACTTC. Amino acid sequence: CASSPGSQETQYF. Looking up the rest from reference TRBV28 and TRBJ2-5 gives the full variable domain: DVKVTQSSRYLVKRTGEKVFLECVQDMDHENMFWYRQDPGLGLRLIYFSYDVKMKEKGDIPEGYSVSREKKERFSLILESASTNQTSMYLCASSPGSQETQYFGPGTRLLVL.

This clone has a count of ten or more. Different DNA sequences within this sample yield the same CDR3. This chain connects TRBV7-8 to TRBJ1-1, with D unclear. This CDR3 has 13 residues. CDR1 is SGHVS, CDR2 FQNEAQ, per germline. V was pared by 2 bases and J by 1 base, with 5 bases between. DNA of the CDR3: TGTGCCAGCAGCTTAACGGGGAACACTGAAGCTTTCTTT. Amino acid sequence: CASSLTGNTEAFF.

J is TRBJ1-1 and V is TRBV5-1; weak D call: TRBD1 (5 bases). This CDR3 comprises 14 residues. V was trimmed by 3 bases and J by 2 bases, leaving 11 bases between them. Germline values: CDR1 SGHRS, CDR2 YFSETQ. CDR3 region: CASSSTELNTEAFF. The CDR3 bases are TGCGCCAGCAGCTCGACAGAATTAAACACTGAAGCTTTCTTT.

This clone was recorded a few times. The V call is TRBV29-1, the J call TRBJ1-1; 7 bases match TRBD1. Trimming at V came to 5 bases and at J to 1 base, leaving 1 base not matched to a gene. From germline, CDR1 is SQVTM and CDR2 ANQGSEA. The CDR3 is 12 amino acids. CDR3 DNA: TGCAGCGTTAGGACAGGGAACACTGAAGCTTTCTTT. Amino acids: CSVRTGNTEAFF.

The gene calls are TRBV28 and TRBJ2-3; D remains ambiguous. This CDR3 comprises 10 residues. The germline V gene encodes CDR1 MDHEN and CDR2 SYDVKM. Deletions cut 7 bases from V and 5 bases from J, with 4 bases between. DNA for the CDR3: TGTGCCAGCATGGGAGATACGCAGTATTTT. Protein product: CASMGDTQYF.

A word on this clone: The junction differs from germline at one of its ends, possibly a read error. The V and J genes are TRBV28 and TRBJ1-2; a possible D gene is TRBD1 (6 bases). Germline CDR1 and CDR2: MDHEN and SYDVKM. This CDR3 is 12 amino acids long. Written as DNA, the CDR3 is TGTGCCAGCAGAATGTTACAGGGTCCACATTCCTTC. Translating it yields CASRMLQGPHSF.

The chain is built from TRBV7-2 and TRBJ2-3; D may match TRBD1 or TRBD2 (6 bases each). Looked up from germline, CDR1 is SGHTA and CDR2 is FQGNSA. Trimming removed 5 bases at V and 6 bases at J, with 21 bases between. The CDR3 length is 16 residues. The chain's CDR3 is CASSPVGGLLWDTQYF. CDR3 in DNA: TGTGCCAGCAGCCCCGTTGGGGGGCTATTATGGGATACGCAGTATTTT.

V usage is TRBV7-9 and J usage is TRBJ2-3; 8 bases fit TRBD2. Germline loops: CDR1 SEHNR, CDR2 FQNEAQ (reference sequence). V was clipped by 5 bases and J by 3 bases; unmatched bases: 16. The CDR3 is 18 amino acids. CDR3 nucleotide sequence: TGTGCCAGCAGCGCAAGGGCGGTTATGGGACTAGAGACAGATACGCAGTATTTT. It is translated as CASSARAVMGLETDTQYF.

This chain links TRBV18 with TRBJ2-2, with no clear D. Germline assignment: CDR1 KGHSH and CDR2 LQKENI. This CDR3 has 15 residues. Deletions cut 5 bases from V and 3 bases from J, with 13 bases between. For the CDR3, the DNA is TGTGCCAGCTCAGAATACGGGCCCTACACCGGGGAGCTGTTTTTT. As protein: CASSEYGPYTGELFF.

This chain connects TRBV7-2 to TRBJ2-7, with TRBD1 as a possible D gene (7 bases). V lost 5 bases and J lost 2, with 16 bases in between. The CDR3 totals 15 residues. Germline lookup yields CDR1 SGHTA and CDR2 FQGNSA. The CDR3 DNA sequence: TGTGCCAGCAGCACGGCGGGGACAGAAACCTACGAGCAGTACTTC. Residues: CASSTAGTETYEQYF.

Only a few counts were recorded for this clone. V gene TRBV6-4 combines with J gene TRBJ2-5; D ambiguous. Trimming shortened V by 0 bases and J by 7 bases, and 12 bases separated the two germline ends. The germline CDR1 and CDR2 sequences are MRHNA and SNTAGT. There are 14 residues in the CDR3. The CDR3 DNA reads TGTGCCAGCAGTGACTCGAGCGATCCTGGGACCCAGTACTTC. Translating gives CASSDSSDPGTQYF.

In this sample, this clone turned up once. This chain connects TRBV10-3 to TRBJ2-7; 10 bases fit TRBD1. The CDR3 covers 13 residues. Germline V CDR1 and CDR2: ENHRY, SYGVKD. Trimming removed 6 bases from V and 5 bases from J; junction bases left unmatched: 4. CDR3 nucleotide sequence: TGTGCCATCAGGGCCGGGACAGGGGACGAGCAGTACTTC. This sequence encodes CAIRAGTGDEQYF.

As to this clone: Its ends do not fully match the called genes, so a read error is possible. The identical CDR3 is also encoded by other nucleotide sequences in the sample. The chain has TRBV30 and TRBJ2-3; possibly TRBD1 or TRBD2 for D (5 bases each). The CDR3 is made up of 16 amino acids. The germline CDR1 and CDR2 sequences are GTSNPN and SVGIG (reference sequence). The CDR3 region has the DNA TGCGCCTGGAGCGTACGTAGAGGGGAAATCACAGATACGCAGTATTTT. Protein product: CAWSVRRGEITDTQYF.